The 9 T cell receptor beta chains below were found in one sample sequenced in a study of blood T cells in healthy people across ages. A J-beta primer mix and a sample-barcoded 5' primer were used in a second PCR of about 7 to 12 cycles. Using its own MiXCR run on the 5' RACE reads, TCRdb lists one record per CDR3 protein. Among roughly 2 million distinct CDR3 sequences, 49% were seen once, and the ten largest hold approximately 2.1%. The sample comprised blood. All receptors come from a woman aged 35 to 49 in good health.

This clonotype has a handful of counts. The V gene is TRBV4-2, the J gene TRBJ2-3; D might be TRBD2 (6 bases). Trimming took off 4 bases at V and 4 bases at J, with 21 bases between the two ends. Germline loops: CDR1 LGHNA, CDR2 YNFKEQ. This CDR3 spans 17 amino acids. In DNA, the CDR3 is TGTGCCAGCAGCCTTCGGGAGACCATGGCGGCCGCAGATACGCAGTATTTT. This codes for CASSLRETMAAADTQYF.

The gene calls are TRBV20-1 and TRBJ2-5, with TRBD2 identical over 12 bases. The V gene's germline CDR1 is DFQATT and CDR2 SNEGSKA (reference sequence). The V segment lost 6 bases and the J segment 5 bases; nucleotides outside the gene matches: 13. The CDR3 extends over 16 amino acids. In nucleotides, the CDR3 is TGCAGTGCGCAGACTAGCGGGGGTGTGATTGCGGAGACCCAGTACTTC. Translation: CSAQTSGGVIAETQYF.

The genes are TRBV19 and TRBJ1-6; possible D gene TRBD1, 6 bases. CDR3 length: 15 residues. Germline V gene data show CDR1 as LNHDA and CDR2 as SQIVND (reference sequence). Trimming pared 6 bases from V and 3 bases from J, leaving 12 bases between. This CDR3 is CASRPGTLYNSPLHF. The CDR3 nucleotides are TGTGCCAGTAGACCCGGGACACTCTATAATTCACCCCTCCACTTT.

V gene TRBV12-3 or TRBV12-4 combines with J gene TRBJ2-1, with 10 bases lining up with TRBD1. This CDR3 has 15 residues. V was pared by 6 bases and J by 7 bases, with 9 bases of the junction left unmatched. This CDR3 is CASRIGTGAGNEQFF. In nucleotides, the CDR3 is TGTGCCAGCAGAATCGGGACAGGGGCTGGTAATGAGCAGTTCTTC.

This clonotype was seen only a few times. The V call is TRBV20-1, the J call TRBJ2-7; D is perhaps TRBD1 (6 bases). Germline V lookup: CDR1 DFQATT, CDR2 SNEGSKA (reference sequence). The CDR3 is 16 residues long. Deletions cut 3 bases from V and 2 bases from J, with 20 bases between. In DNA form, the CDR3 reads TGCAGTGCTAGTAGCCGTCGGACAGCTCTACCCTACGAGCAGTACTTC. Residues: CSASSRRTALPYEQYF.

CDR3 nucleotide sequence: TGTGCCACCAGTGATTCTGGCCGGGTGCCAGAGACCCAGTTCTTC. Protein: CATSDSGRVPETQFF. The rearrangement joins TRBV24-1 to TRBJ2-1; D not certain. The CDR3 is made up of 15 amino acids. Trimming cost V 2 bases and J 13 bases, with 20 bases left between them. From germline, CDR1 is KGHDR and CDR2 SFDVKD.

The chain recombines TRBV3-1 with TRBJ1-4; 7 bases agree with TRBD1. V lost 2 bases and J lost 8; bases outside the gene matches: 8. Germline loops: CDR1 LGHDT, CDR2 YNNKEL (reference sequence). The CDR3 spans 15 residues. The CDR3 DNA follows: TGTGCCAGCAGCCAATCAGGACAGGTACGGGAAAAACTGTTTTTT. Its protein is CASSQSGQVREKLFF.

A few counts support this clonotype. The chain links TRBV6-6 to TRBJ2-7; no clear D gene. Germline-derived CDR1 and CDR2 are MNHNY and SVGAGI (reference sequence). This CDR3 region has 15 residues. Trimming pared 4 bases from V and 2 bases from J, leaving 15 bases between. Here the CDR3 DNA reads TGTGCCAGCAGTTCCCCTACTCCGGCCACCTACGAGCAGTACTTC. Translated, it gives CASSSPTPATYEQYF.

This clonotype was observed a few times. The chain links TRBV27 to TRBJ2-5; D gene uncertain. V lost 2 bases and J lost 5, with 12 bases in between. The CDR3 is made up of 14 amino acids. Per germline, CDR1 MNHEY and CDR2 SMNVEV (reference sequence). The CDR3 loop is CASSLILGHETQYF. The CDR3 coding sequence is TGTGCCAGCAGTTTAATATTGGGTCACGAGACCCAGTACTTC.